Listed below are T cell receptor beta chains from one sample, sequenced in a study of shared clonotypes between healthy human individuals. Clones were read by immunoSEQ multiplex PCR, and TCRdb kept only the in-frame ones, dropping some. The sample holds under 1,100,000 clones; roughly 80% are singletons and the top ten take 1.4%. Sample: memory CD4+ T cells sorted from blood. These receptors were collected from a man between 18 and 35 years old in good health. Both conserved end residues are part of each CDR3. The D gene is left open where the match is weak. Size is stated for part of the rows, as once, few or many counts, or as a class when the clone is expanded.

J | V | D | size | length | DNA | CDR3
TRBJ2-7 | TRBV10-1 | TRBD2 | few | 13 | TGCGCCAGCAGTGAGGGGGGGGCCTACGAGCAGTACTTC | CASSEGGAYEQYF
TRBJ2-3 | TRBV7-2 | TRBD2 | - | 15 | TGTGCCAGCAGCTTAGCTAGCGGGGGAGAGTATACGCAGTATTTT | CASSLASGGEYTQYF
TRBJ2-3 | TRBV7-3 | - | - | 15 | TGTGCCAGCAGCTTAGTACTAGCCTCGACAGATACGCAGTATTTT | CASSLVLASTDTQYF
TRBJ1-1 | TRBV11-2 | - | few | 14 | TGTGCCAGCAGCTTAGAAAGGTTAGGCGCGGAAGCTTTCTTT | CASSLERLGAEAFF
TRBJ2-7 | TRBV7-9 | TRBD2 | - | 14 | TGTGCCAGCAGCTTGGCGGGAGTGGGGCTCGAGCAGTACTTC | CASSLAGVGLEQYF
TRBJ2-3 | TRBV7-7 | - | - | 14 | TGTGCTAGCAGCACCGGGGGCGCCACAGATACGCAGTATTTT | CASSTGGATDTQYF
TRBJ2-7 | TRBV27 | - | - | 14 | TGTGCCAGCAGTTTCGACCGTAACCAATACGAGCAGTACTTC | CASSFDRNQYEQYF
TRBJ1-5 | TRBV6-5 | TRBD1 | many | 15 | TGTGCCAGCAGTCCCTATGGACAGGGAAATCAGCCCCAGCATTTT | CASSPYGQGNQPQHF
TRBJ2-7 | TRBV7-9 | - | - | 14 | TGTGCCAGCAGCGCCAAATCGGCAGGCGTCGAGCAGTACTTC | CASSAKSAGVEQYF
TRBJ1-6 | TRBV19 | - | - | 14 | TGTGCCAGTAGTATAGGACAGTTTAATTCACCCCTCCACTTT | CASSIGQFNSPLHF
TRBJ2-3 | TRBV5-4 | TRBD2 | - | 15 | TGTGCCAGCAGCTTGGACGGACTAGCTACAGATACGCAGTATTTT | CASSLDGLATDTQYF
TRBJ2-4 | TRBV18 | - | - | 12 | TGTGCCAGCTCACCGGCTGGGAACATTCAGTACTTC | CASSPAGNIQYF
TRBJ1-1 | TRBV27 | - | - | 14 | TGTGCCAGCAGTTCCTTTCCAATGAACACTGAAGCTTTCTTT | CASSSFPMNTEAFF
TRBJ2-5 | TRBV29-1 | - | - | 12 | TGCAGCGTTGTTAGAACCGGAGAGACCCAGTACTTC | CSVVRTGETQYF
TRBJ2-5 | TRBV7-7 | - | - | 13 | TGTGCTAGCAGCTCGGAATTCCAAGAGACCCAGTACTTC | CASSSEFQETQYF
TRBJ2-3 | TRBV19 | - | - | 13 | TGTGCCAGTGGCGAGGGGAACACAGATACGCAGTATTTT | CASGEGNTDTQYF
TRBJ1-2 | TRBV30 | - | - | 13 | TGTGCCCTCGAGGCAGGGAACTTCGGAGGCTACACCTTC | CALEAGNFGGYTF
TRBJ2-7 | TRBV6-5 | TRBD1 | few | 13 | TGTGCCAGCAGTTACTCGGACAGGTACGAGCAGTACTTC | CASSYSDRYEQYF
TRBJ1-6 | TRBV5-1 | TRBD1 | - | 15 | TGCGCCAGCAGCTATTCGGGGCAGGGGGATTCACCCCTCCACTTT | CASSYSGQGDSPLHF
TRBJ1-2 | TRBV15 | - | - | 15 | TGTGCCACCAGCAGAGGAACTCTAGCCGACTATGGCTACACCTTC | CATSRGTLADYGYTF
TRBJ2-7 | TRBV28 | TRBD1 | - | 12 | TGTGCCAGCAGTTCGGGACAGAACAGTCGGTACTTC | CASSSGQNSRYF
TRBJ2-7 | TRBV5-5 | TRBD2 | - | 14 | TGTGCCAGCAGCCCGGGACTAGCGGGCTACGAGCAGTACTTC | CASSPGLAGYEQYF
TRBJ2-5 | TRBV15 | - | - | 14 | TGTGCCACCAGCAGGGGCCTGGGGCAAGAGACCCAGTACTTC | CATSRGLGQETQYF
TRBJ2-5 | TRBV2 | - | - | 14 | TGTGCCAGCAGTGAATTGGGCGTAGGGGAGACCCAGTACTTC | CASSELGVGETQYF
TRBJ2-5 | TRBV5-1 | - | - | 13 | TGCGCCAGCAGTGAACCGGGACGAGAGACCCAGTACTTC | CASSEPGRETQYF
TRBJ1-1 | TRBV10-3 | - | few | 13 | TGTGCCATCAGTGAAAGCGGGGCAGGCTACGCTTTCTTT | CAISESGAGYAFF
TRBJ1-3 | TRBV19 | TRBD1 | - | 15 | TGTGCCAGTAGTCTCAGGACAGGGTCTGGAAACACCATATATTTT | CASSLRTGSGNTIYF
TRBJ2-7 | TRBV23-1 | - | once | 15 | TGCGCCAGCAGTCAATCGGCCAGGTTTAATCACGAGCAGTACTTC | CASSQSARFNHEQYF
TRBJ2-3 | TRBV18 | - | - | 16 | TGTGCCAGCTCACCATTAGGACAGAGAAGTACAGATACGCAGTATTTT | CASSPLGQRSTDTQYF
TRBJ1-2 | TRBV18 | - | - | 16 | TGTGCCAGCTCACCACTCCCGGACAGCACCCCTCCTGGCTACACCTTC | CASSPLPDSTPPGYTF
TRBJ2-5 | TRBV5-1 | TRBD2 | once | 15 | TGCGCCAGCAGCTTGATCAGCGGGGGCTCAGAGACCCAGTACTTC | CASSLISGGSETQYF
TRBJ2-7 | TRBV19 | TRBD2 | - | 14 | TGTGCCAGTAGTAGGGGGAGGGATTCCTACGAGCAGTACTTC | CASSRGRDSYEQYF
TRBJ2-7 | TRBV27 | TRBD1 | - | 14 | TGTGCCAGCAGGCGGACAGGGGTAGGCTACGAGCAGTACTTC | CASRRTGVGYEQYF
TRBJ2-7 | TRBV6-5 | - | - | 15 | TGTGCCAGCAGTTACGCCGGGGTATCGGTGAGCGAGCAGTACTTC | CASSYAGVSVSEQYF
TRBJ1-6 | TRBV30 | - | - | 13 | TGTGCCTGGAGTGACAGGGCAAATTCACCCCTCCACTTT | CAWSDRANSPLHF
TRBJ2-3 | TRBV6-1 | TRBD1 | - | 16 | TGTGCCAGCAGTGAAGAAGGGGGACAGGAGACAGATACGCAGTATTTT | CASSEEGGQETDTQYF
TRBJ1-1 | TRBV7-9 | - | few | 15 | TGTGCCAGCAGCTTAGCGGTGGCGGAGAACACTGAAGCTTTCTTT | CASSLAVAENTEAFF
TRBJ1-2 | TRBV7-9 | - | - | 14 | TGTGCCAGCAGCTCCCCGCAGGGTGGATATGGCTACACCTTC | CASSSPQGGYGYTF
TRBJ1-6 | TRBV6-5 | - | once | 15 | TGTGCCAGCAGAGCCACAGATGCCCATAATTCACCCCTCCACTTT | CASRATDAHNSPLHF
TRBJ1-3 | TRBV19 | - | - | 14 | TGTGCCAGTAGGGACTCGAGCTCTGGAAACACCATATATTTT | CASRDSSSGNTIYF
TRBJ2-1 | TRBV12-5 | - | - | 17 | TGTGCTAGTGGTTTGGTACGAGGGACGGTGGCCTACAATGAGCAGTTCTTC | CASGLVRGTVAYNEQFF
TRBJ2-1 | TRBV28 | TRBD1 | once | 15 | TGTGCCAGCAGCTTAGACAGGGCCTCCTACAATGAGCAGTTCTTC | CASSLDRASYNEQFF
TRBJ2-7 | TRBV6-5 | - | - | 11 | TGTGCCGGAAGGGCTCCCTACGAGCAGTACTTC | CAGRAPYEQYF
TRBJ2-4 | TRBV5-1 | - | - | 15 | TGCGCCAGCAGCGTGGGGACACCAGCCAAAAACATTCAGTACTTC | CASSVGTPAKNIQYF
TRBJ1-1 | TRBV5-1 | - | once | 16 | TGCGCCAGCAGCTCTCAACCTCAACAGAAGAACACTGAAGCTTTCTTT | CASSSQPQQKNTEAFF
TRBJ2-4 | TRBV18 | - | - | 12 | TGTGCCAGCTCACTGTTAGGGGACATTCAGTACTTC | CASSLLGDIQYF
TRBJ2-2 | TRBV13 | TRBD2 | - | 15 | TGTGCCAGCAGCTTTGGCGGGAGGAACACCGGGGAGCTGTTTTTT | CASSFGGRNTGELFF